The 17 T cell receptor beta chains in this list originate from one sample, sequenced in a study of spatial heterogeneity in lung cancer. Whole-study findings and limits: One measure, the expanded intratumoral alpha and beta TCR count, tracked tumor mutation counts.

TCRdb recomputed calls from the 5' RACE reads with MiXCR, one row per CDR3 protein. This table holds around 15,000 distinct CDR3 sequences, approximately 6.9% found once. Described time point: sample taken at primary tumor resection. Antigens of these TCRs are unknown. The sample consisted of lung tumor tissue, taken at surgery. These TCRs come from a female donor with early-stage non-small cell lung cancer.

This clonotype was recorded many times. This beta chain was picked up by a library intended for alpha chains and is off target, so its count carries little meaning. The chain employs TRBV12-3 or TRBV12-4 and TRBJ2-5; D not certain. V was clipped by 7 bases and J by 4 bases, with 16 bases between them. There are 14 residues in the CDR3. CDR3 DNA sequence: TGTGCCAGCACCCGAGGCCCGTCCGGAGAGACCCAGTACTTC. Translating it yields CASTRGPSGETQYF.

Points on this clonotype: This beta chain is an unintended read in a library built for alpha chains; its size means little. The CDR3, as DNA: TGTGCCAGCAGCTTGGCCACGGGGTCCCGCACAGATACGCAGTATTTT. This encodes CASSLATGSRTDTQYF. V is TRBV5-4 and J is TRBJ2-3; the D gene is possibly TRBD2 (5 bases). The V end was cut by 0 bases, the J end by 1 base, with 12 bases between. From germline, CDR1 is SGHNT and CDR2 YYREEE (reference sequence). The CDR3 is 16 amino acids.

This clonotype came up many times. Found in a library prepared for alpha chains, this beta chain is an off-target read, and its abundance has little meaning. The V gene is TRBV6-2 or TRBV6-3, the J gene TRBJ2-7, with 7 bases identical to TRBD2. There are 14 residues in the CDR3. Trimming removed 8 bases from V and 3 bases from J; junction bases left unmatched: 10. Germline loops: CDR1 MNHEY, CDR2 SVGEGT. CDR3 DNA sequence: TGTGCCAGCCTACAACCACGGGGGGTCTACGAGCAGTACTTC. Translated: CASLQPRGVYEQYF.

Of note for this clonotype: Since it is a stray read in a library aimed at alpha chains, this beta chain has a size that is not meaningful. The chain links TRBV12-3 or TRBV12-4 to TRBJ2-7; D unresolved. The CDR3 spans 14 residues. Trimming shortened V by 3 bases and J by 3 bases, and 12 bases separated the two germline ends. DNA for the CDR3: TGTGCCAGCAGTTTGGACGGCAGAGGCTACGAGCAGTACTTC. This encodes CASSLDGRGYEQYF.

This clonotype has a count of ten or more. Because the library targeted alpha chains, this beta chain is an off-target read whose size means little. This chain links TRBV6-5 with TRBJ1-3; D remains ambiguous. The CDR3 extends over 13 amino acids. Germline-derived CDR1 and CDR2 are MNHEY and SVGAGI. V lost 5 bases to trimming and J lost 0 bases, with 5 bases between them. The CDR3 here is CASSLFSGNTIYF. CDR3 nucleotide sequence: TGTGCCAGCAGTCTTTTCTCTGGAAACACCATATATTTT.

This clonotype has at least ten counts. This beta chain is a stray sequence in a library constructed for alpha chains; its clone size is not meaningful. J is TRBJ1-2 and V is TRBV21-1. TRBV21-1 is a pseudogene locus. This CDR3 spans 12 amino acids. The CDR3 protein is CASSKADYGYTF. The CDR3 nucleotides read TGTGCCAGCAGCAAAGCAGATTATGGCTACACCTTC.

About this clonotype itself: The library was prepared for alpha chains; this beta chain is a stray read, so its frequency means little. The V gene is TRBV7-3, the J gene TRBJ2-2, with D possibly TRBD1 on 5 matching bases. V was trimmed by 0 bases and J by 2 bases, leaving 7 bases between them. The germline CDR1 and CDR2 sequences are SGHTA and FQGTGA. This CDR3 comprises 15 residues. The DNA of the CDR3 is TGTGCCAGCAGCTTAACGACAGCCAACACCGGGGAGCTGTTTTTT. Amino acid sequence: CASSLTTANTGELFF.

In the case of this clonotype: This beta chain represents an off-target read in a library built for alpha chains; its size is of limited meaning. The chain has TRBV24-1 and TRBJ1-4; 8 nucleotides line up with TRBD1. The ends lost 5 bases at V and 4 bases at J; junction bases unmatched: 2. CDR1 is KGHDR and CDR2 is SFDVKD in the germline V gene. The CDR3 is 14 residues long. CDR3 sequence: CATSAGTGNEKLFF. The CDR3 DNA reads as TGTGCCACCAGTGCCGGGACAGGTAATGAAAAACTGTTTTTT.

In its sample, this clonotype was seen many times. This beta chain turned up in a library designed for alpha chains; as an off-target read, its abundance says little. V usage is TRBV20-1 and J usage is TRBJ2-1; 11 positions agree with TRBD1. This CDR3 has 15 residues. V shed 5 bases, J shed 4 bases, and the junction held 7 bases outside the gene matches. Per the germline V gene, CDR1 is DFQATT and CDR2 is SNEGSKA (reference sequence). CDR3 protein: CSAVEGQGGYNEQFF. CDR3 nucleotide sequence: TGCAGTGCTGTAGAGGGACAGGGGGGTTACAATGAGCAGTTCTTC.

Notes on this clonotype: This beta chain lies outside the target of a library built for alpha chains; its clone size means little. The chain has TRBV6-2 or TRBV6-3 and TRBJ2-5, with TRBD2 matching over 8 bases. Germline V gene sequence: CDR1 MNHEY, CDR2 SVGEGT. This CDR3 has 15 amino acids. Trimming cost V 2 bases and J 3 bases; bases outside gene matches: 5. In DNA form, the CDR3 reads TGTGCCAGCAGTTACCCCCCGACTAGCGAAGAGACCCAGTACTTC. As protein: CASSYPPTSEETQYF.

This clonotype was recorded many times. This beta chain is off target for a library built for alpha chains, so its abundance means little. The gene calls are TRBV20-1 and TRBJ2-3; 9 bases are a match to TRBD2. Germline CDR1 DFQATT, CDR2 SNEGSKA (reference sequence). Trimming at V came to 5 bases and at J to 1 base, leaving 7 bases not matched to a gene. This CDR3 comprises 15 residues. In nucleotides, the CDR3 is TGCAGTGCTTTGTCCGGCGGGGGGGGCACAGATACGCAGTATTTT. Its protein product is CSALSGGGGTDTQYF.

This clonotype was seen repeatedly, ten times or more. This beta chain lies outside the target of a library built for alpha chains; its clone size means little. This chain joins TRBV10-3 and TRBJ1-1; tentatively, D is TRBD1 (6 bases). The germline V gene encodes CDR1 ENHRY and CDR2 SYGVKD. The V end lost 2 bases, the J end lost 7 bases, and 8 bases lay between the germline ends. The CDR3 length is 12 residues. The DNA for the CDR3 is TGTGCCATCAGTGAGACAGGGCGTGAAGCTTTCTTT. Translation: CAISETGREAFF.

In its sample, this clonotype was seen many times. Because the library targeted alpha chains, this beta chain is an off-target read whose size means little. The gene calls are TRBV7-8 and TRBJ2-3; possibly TRBD1 or TRBD2 for D (6 bases each). The ends were cut back, 6 bases at V and 0 bases at J, with 16 bases in the middle. CDR3 length: 16 amino acids. Germline CDR1 reads SGHVS; CDR2 reads FQNEAQ. DNA of the CDR3: TGTGCCAGCAGTCATGGGTGGGGGGCGAGCACAGATACGCAGTATTTT. Its translation: CASSHGWGASTDTQYF.

This clonotype ranks as medium-sized. The library was prepared for alpha chains; this beta chain is a stray read, so its frequency means little. V is TRBV7-3 and J is TRBJ2-2; no definite D call. Germline CDR1 and CDR2: SGHTA and FQGTGA. This CDR3 spans 16 amino acids. V was cut by 5 bases and J by 6 bases, with 19 bases left in between. The DNA for the CDR3 is TGTGCCAGCAGCCCCTACCCCGAGGCCCGGGCCGGGGAGCTGTTTTTT. Its translation: CASSPYPEARAGELFF.

This clonotype was seen only a few times. This beta chain is an off-target read within a library intended for alpha chains, so its frequency means little. The chain carries TRBV28 and TRBJ1-2; the D gene is possibly TRBD1 (5 bases). V lost 2 bases and J lost 4, with 11 bases in between. The CDR3 sequence is 14 residues long. CDR1 is MDHEN and CDR2 is SYDVKM in the germline V gene. The CDR3 reads CASSLIEGSYGYTF. In DNA, the CDR3 is TGTGCCAGCAGTTTAATAGAGGGGAGCTATGGCTACACCTTC.

This clonotype was recorded at least ten times. The library was designed around alpha chains, so this beta chain is a stray read whose abundance carries little weight. The rearrangement joins TRBV29-1 to TRBJ2-7, with D possibly being TRBD1 (5 bases). This CDR3 has 14 amino acids. With 5 bases removed from V and 0 bases from J, the gap between germline ends came to 14 bases. CDR1 is SQVTM, CDR2 ANQGSEA, per germline. The CDR3 DNA is TGCAGCGTTCGACTCCAGGGATTCTCCTACGAGCAGTACTTC. It yields the protein CSVRLQGFSYEQYF.

There are a few counts of this clonotype. Within a library made for alpha chains, this beta chain is off target, and its count is uninformative. The chain recombines TRBV7-6 with TRBJ2-6; the D is unclear. CDR1 SGHVS and CDR2 FNYEAQ come from the germline V gene. V lost 0 bases and J lost 2, with 11 bases in between. The CDR3 spans 17 residues. The CDR3 region is CASSLAKKNPGANVLTF. CDR3 bases: TGTGCCAGCAGCTTAGCCAAGAAGAATCCTGGGGCCAACGTCCTGACTTTC.